A selection of T cell receptor beta chains follows, all from one sample in a study of vaccination and CD4 T cells after COVID-19. Their specific antigens are unknown. TCRdb itself ran the PCR reads through MiXCR, one entry per CDR3 protein. Of about 7,600 distinct CDR3 sequences in the sample, about 19% were seen once. The input for sequencing was CD4+ T cells from blood, cultured in vitro, taken after SARS-CoV-2 vaccination. These TCRs come from a human donor who had recovered from COVID-19. The conserved cysteine and the conserved F or W are not part of the CDR3 here. The order of the fields is J gene, V gene, CDR3 protein.

TRBJ2-3,TRBV6-2/TRBV6-3,ASRSTSGGEY
TRBJ1-1,TRBV24-1,ATSTGQGGTEAF
TRBJ1-3,TRBV7-8,ASSQMGYTIY
TRBJ1-6,TRBV2,ASREQGALNSPLH
TRBJ2-1,TRBV5-4,ASSLGAGGYNEQF
TRBJ1-2,TRBV5-4,ASSSRRLANYGYT
TRBJ2-3,TRBV27,ASSFTRLADTQY
TRBJ2-3,TRBV24-1,ATSVAGISTDTQY
TRBJ2-1,TRBV7-9,ASSLILLAGGRGSEQF
TRBJ2-1,TRBV6-2/TRBV6-3,ASSERGGNEQF
TRBJ1-1,TRBV7-3,ASSLLVGVGNTEAF
TRBJ2-7,TRBV28,ASSLSSFAGGDYEQY
TRBJ2-5,TRBV4-1,ASSQGRSGRAYQETQY
TRBJ1-1,TRBV4-2,ASSQESGGPTEAF
TRBJ2-1,TRBV20-1,SARARSSYNEQF
TRBJ2-7,TRBV7-2,ASRPLGAYEQY
TRBJ2-3,TRBV24-1,ATSGTGLVEDTQY
TRBJ1-2,TRBV19,ASSRQRAYGYT
TRBJ1-2,TRBV4-1,ASKMEGANYGYT
TRBJ2-7,TRBV7-2,ASSRGGGTSYEQY
TRBJ2-1,TRBV19,ASSIGQGAGDYNEQF
TRBJ2-2,TRBV6-1,ASSEEGLHTGELF
TRBJ2-3,TRBV20-1,SARDELAYTDTQY
TRBJ2-5,TRBV20-1,SAPRPEETQY
TRBJ2-3,TRBV19,ASTGGFDTQY
TRBJ2-1,TRBV10-3,AISDNQGLANNEQF
TRBJ2-7,TRBV7-2,ASSLAGGGYEQY
TRBJ1-2,TRBV5-6,ASSTQGAKRQRGYT